This entry describes one T cell receptor (beta chain). Its antigen is unknown. Each replicate PCR on the sorted subsets used around 200 ng DNA (approximately 33,000 T cell genomes). In the original processing: Filtering differed because ImmunoSEQ produced junction-only sequences that carried no quality scores. Here immunoSEQ multiplex PCR was the method, and the copy in TCRdb shows in-frame clones only, minus some. V and J calls and clone size follow that table, whereas D and trimming were derived from the DNA. The table includes about 580,000 clones, roughly 98% detected once. CD45RO-negative cells were positively selected for CCR7, leaving out terminally differentiated effector memory CD45RA+ cells. This specimen belongs to a study of shared clonotypes between healthy human individuals. The study, taken as a whole, reports: How much donors shared clonotypes was expected to be affected by sequencing depth. Larger richness was generally estimated for naive than memory subsets.

The CDR3 is 17 amino acids. V was pared by 0 bases and J by 4 bases, with 19 bases between. Germline CDR1 SGHDN, CDR2 FVKESK. This chain connects TRBV14 to TRBJ2-7; D is unclear. This clonotype originated in a man aged 25-45 years in good health. The sample comprised naive CD8+ T cells sorted from blood. In DNA form, the CDR3 reads TGTGCCAGCAGCCAAGAGGTTTCTCTAACCCTCTCTTACGAGCAGTACTTC. Protein: CASSQEVSLTLSYEQYF.